Below are 27 T cell receptor beta chains sequenced from a single sample in a study of tumor-infiltrating lymphocytes in localized non-small cell lung cancer. The table came from immunoSEQ multiplex PCR; TCRdb's copy has only in-frame clones and leaves some out. The top ten clones hold over 7.5% of a sample with about 11,000 clones, approximately 86% of them seen once. Sequences were obtained from uninvolved lung tissue not adjacent to the tumor. All receptors come from a human donor with non-small cell lung cancer.

The chain links TRBV30 to TRBJ1-2; D is unresolved. Trimming pared 0 bases from V and 8 bases from J, leaving 10 bases between. This CDR3 is 12 amino acids long. Germline V lookup: CDR1 GTSNPN, CDR2 SVGIG (reference sequence). CDR3 region: CAWSVRGFGYTF. The CDR3 coding sequence is TGTGCCTGGAGTGTACGAGGGTTCGGCTACACCTTC.

The rearrangement joins TRBV12-5 to TRBJ2-5, with 8 bases matching TRBD1. The CDR3 is 18 amino acids. CDR1 LGHNT and CDR2 FRNRAP come from the germline V gene. J lost 5 bases, V lost 2 bases, and 16 bases had no gene match. CDR3 sequence reads: CASGLIQDGQGWGETQYF. The DNA for the CDR3 is TGTGCTAGTGGTTTGATTCAGGACGGACAGGGTTGGGGCGAGACCCAGTACTTC.

The chain joins TRBV18 to TRBJ2-7; 7 bases fit TRBD1. Per the germline V gene, CDR1 is KGHSH and CDR2 is LQKENI. Germline trimming cut 3 bases from V and 5 bases from J; bases unmatched to any gene: 10. The CDR3 sequence is 15 residues long. As DNA, the CDR3 is TGTGCCAGCTCACCGCTTAAGACAGGGAATAACGAGCAGTACTTC. Protein sequence: CASSPLKTGNNEQYF. Full variable domain (missing parts from reference TRBV18 and TRBJ2-7): NAGVMQNPRHLVRRRGQEARLRCSPMKGHSHVYWYRQLPEEGLKFMVYLQKENIIDESGMPKERFSAEFPKEGPSILRIQQVVRGDSAAYFCASSPLKTGNNEQYFGPGTRLTVT.

A word on this clone: A read error may account for a junction end that differs from germline. The chain uses TRBV9 and TRBJ2-1; D is ambiguous. The CDR3 extends over 9 amino acids. Germline loops: CDR1 SGDLS, CDR2 YYNGEE. The CDR3 DNA reads as TGTGCCAGCGGCGTTGAGCAGTTCTTC. Translating it yields CASGVEQFF.

The rearrangement uses TRBV7-2 and TRBJ2-3; TRBD2 matches at 14 bases. V was pared by 4 bases and J by 0 bases, with 3 bases of the junction left unmatched. Germline V gene data show CDR1 as SGHTA and CDR2 as FQGNSA. The CDR3 has 17 residues. This CDR3 reads CASSSRTSGGSTDTQYF. The CDR3 DNA follows: TGTGCCAGCAGCTCCCGGACTAGCGGGGGGAGCACAGATACGCAGTATTTT.

Sample share makes this clone medium-sized. This chain connects TRBV7-9 to TRBJ2-5, with 9 bases aligning to TRBD1. Germline-derived CDR1 and CDR2 are SEHNR and FQNEAQ (reference sequence). The CDR3 covers 13 residues. Germline trimming cut 3 bases from V and 7 bases from J; bases unmatched to any gene: 3. In nucleotides, the CDR3 is TGTGCCAGCAGCTTGGGACAGGGAGGGACCCAGTACTTC. Translated: CASSLGQGGTQYF.

The rearrangement joins TRBV25-1 to TRBJ1-6, with TRBD1 matching over 7 bases. CDR1 and CDR2 from the germline V gene are MGHDK and SYGVNS. This CDR3 is 13 amino acids long. The V and J ends lost 6 bases and 10 bases, in that order; junction bases with no gene match: 6. As DNA, the CDR3 is TGTGCCAGCAGAAGGGGACAGCAATCACCCCTCCACTTT. It yields the protein CASRRGQQSPLHF.

The chain uses TRBV7-9 and TRBJ1-5; D call uncertain. The ends were cut back, 1 base at V and 5 bases at J, with 9 bases in the middle. The CDR3 runs to 14 residues. The V gene's germline CDR1 is SEHNR and CDR2 FQNEAQ (reference sequence). The CDR3 DNA follows: TGTGCCAGCAGCTTAGAACTTGAATATCAGCCCCAGCATTTT. Its protein product is CASSLELEYQPQHF.

This chain's CDR3 is CASSTGTSGGTDTQYF. CDR3 nucleotide sequence: TGTGCCAGCAGCACAGGGACTAGCGGGGGGACAGATACGCAGTATTTT. This chain uses TRBV9 with TRBJ2-3; 15 nucleotides line up with TRBD2. Trimming cost V 4 bases and J 3 bases; bases outside gene matches: 3. The CDR3 is 16 residues long. Germline values: CDR1 SGDLS, CDR2 YYNGEE.

The V and J genes are TRBV2 and TRBJ1-6; 7 bases fit TRBD1. V trimming: 8 bases; J trimming: 5 bases; junction bases outside the gene matches: 6. The germline V gene encodes CDR1 SNHLY and CDR2 FYNNEI. The CDR3 spans 14 residues. CDR3: CASLRDRDNSPLHF. CDR3 nucleotides: TGTGCCAGCCTCCGAGACAGGGATAATTCACCCCTCCACTTT.

The rearrangement uses TRBV4-1 and TRBJ2-1; the D gene is possibly TRBD2 (7 bases). V lost 0 bases and J 10 bases, leaving 25 bases between the germline ends. The germline gives CDR1 MGHRA, CDR2 YSYEKL. CDR3 length: 18 residues. CDR3 DNA: TGCGCCAGCAGCCAAGAGGGACCGGGGGGCTCCCTGGGCCAGGAGCAGTTCTTC. It codes for CASSQEGPGGSLGQEQFF.

This chain uses TRBV6-5 with TRBJ1-2; weak D call: TRBD1 (5 bases). The V gene's germline CDR1 is MNHEY and CDR2 SVGAGI. The CDR3 spans 12 residues. V was cut by 6 bases and J by 8 bases, with 13 bases left in between. The CDR3 nucleotides read TGTGCCAGCAGGGTTGGGGGAGAAGGCTACACCTTC. It specifies CASRVGGEGYTF.

Only one count was recorded for this clone. This chain links TRBV5-4 with TRBJ2-5; 10 positions agree with TRBD2. The CDR3 spans 13 residues. The germline V gene encodes CDR1 SGHNT and CDR2 YYREEE (reference sequence). After removal of 9 bases from V and 2 bases from J, the junction contained 4 bases not matched to a gene. The CDR3 is CATTSGVQETQYF. The CDR3 DNA reads as TGTGCCACTACTAGCGGGGTACAAGAGACCCAGTACTTC.

Note on this clone: One junction end disagrees with the germline gene, perhaps due to a read error. J is TRBJ2-5 and V is TRBV7-7; a weak D match, TRBD1 (5 bases). Germline V gene lookup returns CDR1 SSHAT and CDR2 FNYEAQ (reference sequence). The CDR3 loop spans 14 amino acids. The CDR3 loop is CASSTNPSGETQYF. In DNA form, the CDR3 reads TGTGCTAGCAGCACGAACCCTTCAGGGGAGACCCAGTACTTC.

The rearrangement uses TRBV5-1 and TRBJ1-1; D remains ambiguous. CDR1 is SGHRS and CDR2 is YFSETQ in the germline V gene. This CDR3 has 13 residues. V dropped 1 base and J dropped 7 bases, with 11 bases sitting between them. CDR3 sequence reads: CASSLSGSIEAFF. CDR3 coding DNA: TGCGCCAGCAGCTTGTCGGGCAGCATTGAAGCTTTCTTT.

The chain has TRBV5-4 and TRBJ1-1; D is uncertain. V dropped 4 bases and J dropped 8 bases, with 12 bases sitting between them. The CDR3 totals 12 residues. Germline-derived CDR1 and CDR2 are SGHNT and YYREEE (reference sequence). CDR3: CASSRAESEAFF. Here the CDR3 DNA reads TGTGCCAGCAGCCGGGCGGAATCGGAAGCTTTCTTT.

The chain links TRBV7-9 to TRBJ1-4; no definite D call. Germline V gene data show CDR1 as SEHNR and CDR2 as FQNEAQ (reference sequence). This CDR3 has 14 amino acids. The V end was cut by 1 base, the J end by 2 bases, with 5 bases between. Here the CDR3 DNA reads TGTGCCAGCAGCTTAGGAGGGACTAATGAAAAACTGTTTTTT. This gives the protein CASSLGGTNEKLFF.

The chain links TRBV4-3 to TRBJ1-3; no clear D gene. The V end lost 0 bases, the J end lost 0 bases, and 6 bases lay between the germline ends. The CDR3 consists of 15 residues. Germline lookup yields CDR1 LGHNA and CDR2 YSLEER. CDR3 sequence reads: CASSQETFSGNTIYF. CDR3 DNA sequence: TGCGCCAGCAGCCAAGAGACATTCTCTGGAAACACCATATATTTT.

J is TRBJ1-5 and V is TRBV5-1; no definite D call. The CDR3 covers 13 residues. V lost 2 bases, J lost 4 bases, and 7 bases lay in between. Per the germline V gene, CDR1 is SGHRS and CDR2 is YFSETQ. CDR3 region: CASSFGRNQPQHF. In DNA form, the CDR3 reads TGCGCCAGCAGCTTTGGCAGGAATCAGCCCCAGCATTTT.

The J gene is TRBJ1-1, the V gene TRBV5-4, with D perhaps TRBD1 (6 bases). Germline loops: CDR1 SGHNT, CDR2 YYREEE (reference sequence). The CDR3 extends over 17 amino acids. The V and J ends lost 0 bases and 3 bases respectively, with 18 bases between them. CDR3 amino acids: CASSLGGTGLVYTEAFF. The CDR3 coding sequence is TGTGCCAGCAGCTTGGGGGGAACAGGGCTGGTGTACACTGAAGCTTTCTTT.

The CDR3 coding sequence is TGTGCCAGCGAGACGATTTCTTCAGGGTCTGGGGCCAACGTCCTGACTTTC. The encoded protein is CASETISSGSGANVLTF. The chain links TRBV5-5 to TRBJ2-6; TRBD1 is a possible D gene (5 bases). The CDR3 totals 17 residues. Trimming left V 7 bases short and J 1 base short, with 18 bases between. Germline loops: CDR1 SGHKS, CDR2 YYEKEE (reference sequence). The complete variable domain, with remaining parts taken from reference TRBV5-5 and TRBJ2-6, reads DAGVTQSPTHLIKTRGQQVTLRCSPISGHKSVSWYQQVLGQGPQFIFQYYEKEERGRGNFPDRFSARQFPNYSSELNVNALLLGDSALYLCASETISSGSGANVLTFGAGSRLTVL.

This chain links TRBV28 with TRBJ1-4; a weak D match, TRBD1 (5 bases). Trimming pared 1 base from V and 7 bases from J, leaving 10 bases between. This CDR3 is built from 14 residues. CDR1 and CDR2 (germline): MDHEN, SYDVKM. In DNA, the CDR3 is TGTGCCAGCAGTTTATCGGGGGGTGGTGAAAAACTGTTTTTT. It codes for CASSLSGGGEKLFF.

The V gene is TRBV7-2, the J gene TRBJ1-2, with D unresolved. The CDR3 spans 12 residues. V was clipped by 5 bases and J by 8 bases, with 12 bases between them. The germline V gene has CDR1 SGHTA and CDR2 FQGNSA. The DNA of the CDR3 is TGTGCCAGCAGCCCAGTCAATAGGGGCTACACCTTC. Protein product: CASSPVNRGYTF.

The CDR3 DNA follows: TGCGCCAGCAGCCTAGGGACTAGCGGGGGGGGAGATACGCAGTATTTT. Encoded protein: CASSLGTSGGGDTQYF. The V gene is TRBV5-1, the J gene TRBJ2-3, with 16 bases aligning to TRBD2. V lost 4 bases to trimming and J lost 5 bases; unmatched junction nucleotides: 4. The CDR3 loop spans 16 amino acids. Looked up from germline, CDR1 is SGHRS and CDR2 is YFSETQ.

The chain uses TRBV9 and TRBJ2-7; D remains unclear. The V and J ends lost 0 bases and 6 bases respectively, with 13 bases between them. CDR3 length equals 14 residues. Germline CDR1 SGDLS, CDR2 YYNGEE. The CDR3 DNA is TGTGCCAGCAGCGTAGGAGTGGAACAGCCCGAGCAGTACTTC. Its translation: CASSVGVEQPEQYF.

V is TRBV5-1 and J is TRBJ1-1; 8 bases are a match to TRBD1. The CDR3 is 16 residues long. The V segment lost 2 bases and the J segment 5 bases; nucleotides outside the gene matches: 11. Germline V gene sequence: CDR1 SGHRS, CDR2 YFSETQ. The CDR3 DNA reads as TGCGCCAGCAGCTTTGGGGCAGGGGGCGTAGGGACTGAAGCTTTCTTT. Residues: CASSFGAGGVGTEAFF.

This chain connects TRBV10-2 to TRBJ2-3; unclear D gene. The V gene's germline CDR1 is WSHSY and CDR2 SAAADI. The CDR3 contains 13 residues. Trimming stripped 1 base from V and 9 bases from J, with 11 bases between. The DNA for the CDR3 is TGCGCCAGCAGTGAGTATGTCGAAGAGACGCAGTATTTT. Protein sequence: CASSEYVEETQYF.